Below, one T cell receptor (beta chain) is given with its context. Its antigen is not identified. Trimming stripped 2 bases from V and 4 bases from J, with 13 bases between. Germline V gene lookup returns CDR1 SGDLS and CDR2 YYNGEE. The CDR3 sequence is 15 residues long. These donors counted as nominally healthy when sampled, but unrecorded immune exposures were likely. This sample is drawn from a study of cytomegalovirus exposure and HLA in healthy donors. The PCR contained 60 Vbeta and 13 Jbeta primers. Here immunoSEQ multiplex PCR was the method, and the copy in TCRdb shows in-frame clones only, minus some. The sample yields more than 150,000 clones, about 90% seen once. Study-level findings and limits: Presence/absence analyses assumed roughly uniform sequencing depth across donors, which may not hold.

The J gene is TRBJ2-1, the V gene TRBV9; D is perhaps TRBD2 (5 bases). The material sequenced was PBMCs. The clonotype originates from a girl under three years old in good health and CMV-seronegative. CDR3 sequence reads: CASSVGVAVYNEQFF. CDR3 in DNA: TGTGCCAGCAGCGTCGGGGTAGCAGTTTACAATGAGCAGTTCTTC.